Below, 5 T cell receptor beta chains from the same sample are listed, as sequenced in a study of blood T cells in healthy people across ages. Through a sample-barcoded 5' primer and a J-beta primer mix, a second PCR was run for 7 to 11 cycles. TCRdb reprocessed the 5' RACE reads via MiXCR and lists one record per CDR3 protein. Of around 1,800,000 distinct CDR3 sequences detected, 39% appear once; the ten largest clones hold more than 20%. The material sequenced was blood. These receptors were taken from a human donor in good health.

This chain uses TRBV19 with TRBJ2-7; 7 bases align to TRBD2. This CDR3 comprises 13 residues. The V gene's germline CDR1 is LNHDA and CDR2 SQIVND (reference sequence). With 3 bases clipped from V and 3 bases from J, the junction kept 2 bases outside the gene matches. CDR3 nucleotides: TGTGCCAGTAGTATGGGGGGGGGCTACGAGCAGTACTTC. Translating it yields CASSMGGGYEQYF.

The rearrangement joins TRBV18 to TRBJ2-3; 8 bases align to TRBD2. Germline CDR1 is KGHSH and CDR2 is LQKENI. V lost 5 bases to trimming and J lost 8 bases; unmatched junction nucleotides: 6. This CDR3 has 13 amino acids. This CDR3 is CASSAGLGGTQYF. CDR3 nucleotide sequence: TGTGCCAGCTCAGCGGGACTAGGTGGTACGCAGTATTTT.

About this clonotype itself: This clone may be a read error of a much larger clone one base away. The DNA of the CDR3 is TGTGCCAGCAGTTTGGGCGGGGACAAAGAGACCCAGTTCTTC. Its protein is CASSLGGDKETQFF. This chain connects TRBV12-3 or TRBV12-4 to TRBJ2-1; D may be TRBD1 or TRBD2 (6 bases each). CDR3 length: 14 amino acids. Deletions cut 3 bases from V and 13 bases from J, with 19 bases between.

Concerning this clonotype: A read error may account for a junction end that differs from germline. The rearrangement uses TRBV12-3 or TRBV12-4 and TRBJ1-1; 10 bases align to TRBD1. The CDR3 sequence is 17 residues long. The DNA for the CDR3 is TGTGCCAGCAGTTTCGGGACAGGGGTCTTTTCGAACACTGGAGCTTTCTTT. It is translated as CASSFGTGVFSNTGAFF.

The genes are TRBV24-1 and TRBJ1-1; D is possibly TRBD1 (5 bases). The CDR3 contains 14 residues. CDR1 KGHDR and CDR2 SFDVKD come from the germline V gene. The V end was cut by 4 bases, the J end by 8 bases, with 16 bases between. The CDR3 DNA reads TGTGCCACCAGTGAGGGGGGGTCGACATCGGAAGCTTTCTTT. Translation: CATSEGGSTSEAFF.